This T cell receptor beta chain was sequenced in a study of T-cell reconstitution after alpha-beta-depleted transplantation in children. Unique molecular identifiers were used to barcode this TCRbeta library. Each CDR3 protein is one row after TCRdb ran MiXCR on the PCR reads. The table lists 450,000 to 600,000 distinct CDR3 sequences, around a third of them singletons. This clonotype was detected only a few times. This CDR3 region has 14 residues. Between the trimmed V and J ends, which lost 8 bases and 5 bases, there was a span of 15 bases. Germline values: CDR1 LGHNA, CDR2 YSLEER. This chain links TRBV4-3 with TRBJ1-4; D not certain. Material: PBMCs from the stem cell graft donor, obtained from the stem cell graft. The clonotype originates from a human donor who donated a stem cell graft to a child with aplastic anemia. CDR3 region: CASGSAMRNEKLFF. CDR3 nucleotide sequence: TGCGCCAGCGGCAGCGCCATGAGGAATGAAAAACTGTTTTTT.